These 13 T cell receptor beta chains were sequenced from one sample in a study of cytomegalovirus exposure and HLA in healthy donors. The PCR used 60 Vbeta and 13 Jbeta primers. The data were produced by immunoSEQ multiplex PCR, yet TCRdb's version contains in-frame clones alone and is incomplete. The sample holds 100,000 to 150,000 clones, about a sixth seen once. What was sequenced was PBMCs. Source of these receptors: a female donor in good health and CMV-seropositive.

The chain combines TRBV7-2 with TRBJ2-7; 13 bases are a match to TRBD2. Germline V lookup: CDR1 SGHTA, CDR2 FQGNSA. This CDR3 region has 15 residues. Trimming removed 3 bases from V and 1 base from J; junction bases left unmatched: 0. CDR3 coding DNA: TGTGCCAGCAGCTTGGGACTAGCGGGGTCCTACGAGCAGTACTTC. Translation: CASSLGLAGSYEQYF.

The chain combines TRBV10-3 with TRBJ1-2; TRBD1 matches at 7 bases. Per germline, CDR1 ENHRY and CDR2 SYGVKD. The V and J ends lost 5 bases and 7 bases, in that order; junction bases with no gene match: 4. This CDR3 spans 12 amino acids. The CDR3: CAISPDRAGYTF. CDR3 DNA sequence: TGTGCCATCAGTCCTGACAGGGCTGGCTACACCTTC.

The chain joins TRBV25-1 to TRBJ1-1, with a possible D match to TRBD1 (5 bases). V was trimmed by 1 base and J by 7 bases, leaving 25 bases between them. Germline V gene data show CDR1 as MGHDK and CDR2 as SYGVNS. CDR3 length: 18 amino acids. Here the CDR3 DNA reads TGTGCCAGCAGTGAATTTGGGGAAAGGGGAGGCAAGCGGGGTGAAGCTTTCTTT. Its protein product is CASSEFGERGGKRGEAFF.

The chain links TRBV28 to TRBJ2-2; 9 positions match TRBD1. The ends lost 2 bases at V and 14 bases at J; junction bases unmatched: 9. Germline CDR1 and CDR2: MDHEN and SYDVKM. The CDR3 length is 14 residues. CDR3 amino acids: CASSLVSGTGQLFF. The CDR3 coding sequence is TGTGCCAGCAGTTTAGTCTCCGGGACAGGGCAACTGTTTTTT.

The CDR3 here is CASSALSGSGTYEQYF. Here the CDR3 DNA reads TGTGCCAGCAGCGCCCTTAGCGGGAGCGGAACCTACGAGCAGTACTTC. V is TRBV9 and J is TRBJ2-7; 9 bases line up with TRBD2. V was clipped by 3 bases and J by 2 bases; unmatched bases: 9. In germline, CDR1 is SGDLS, CDR2 YYNGEE. There are 16 residues in the CDR3.

The chain couples TRBV2 to TRBJ2-1; 11 bases line up with TRBD2. Germline lookup yields CDR1 SNHLY and CDR2 FYNNEI. The CDR3 is 16 residues long. J was trimmed by 4 bases and V by 4 bases; bases with no gene match: 6. CDR3: CASSGGGLAEYNEQFF. The CDR3 bases are TGTGCCAGCAGTGGAGGGGGACTAGCGGAGTACAATGAGCAGTTCTTC.

This clone was observed a few times. The genes are TRBV5-4 and TRBJ2-3; weak D call: TRBD2 (5 bases). The CDR3 loop spans 16 amino acids. Trimming removed 2 bases from V and 8 bases from J, with 21 bases in between. CDR1 SGHNT and CDR2 YYREEE come from the germline V gene (reference sequence). DNA of the CDR3: TGTGCCAGCAGCTTATTCTCGCGCGACTACGAGGCTACGCAGTATTTT. It codes for CASSLFSRDYEATQYF. The full variable domain, its missing parts supplied by reference TRBV5-4 and TRBJ2-3, is ETGVTQSPTHLIKTRGQQVTLRCSSQSGHNTVSWYQQALGQGPQFIFQYYREEENGRGNFPPRFSGLQFPNYSSELNVNALELDDSALYLCASSLFSRDYEATQYFGPGTRLTVL.

This clone was recorded a few times. V usage is TRBV7-9 and J usage is TRBJ1-5; D not certain. The CDR3 is made up of 12 amino acids. Germline V CDR1 and CDR2: SEHNR, FQNEAQ (reference sequence). Trimming cost V 0 bases and J 6 bases, with 3 bases left between them. CDR3 DNA sequence: TGTGCCAGCAGCTTAGCGAGTCAGCCCCAGCATTTT. Protein product: CASSLASQPQHF.

The genes are TRBV2 and TRBJ1-1, with 7 bases matching TRBD1. CDR1 is SNHLY and CDR2 is FYNNEI in the germline V gene. The CDR3 spans 15 residues. J lost 4 bases, V lost 0 bases, and 5 bases had no gene match. The CDR3 nucleotides are TGTGCCAGCAGTGAAGCGGAGGGGGCATCCACTGAAGCTTTCTTT. This codes for CASSEAEGASTEAFF.

This chain links TRBV4-3 with TRBJ1-5; D not certain. The CDR3 contains 15 residues. V was cut by 0 bases and J by 7 bases, with 13 bases left in between. Germline CDR1 reads LGHNA; CDR2 reads YSLEER. The CDR3 region is CASSQDLWGGQPQHF. The CDR3 region has the DNA TGCGCCAGCAGCCAAGATTTGTGGGGAGGGCAGCCCCAGCATTTT.

This sequence joins TRBV29-1 and TRBJ1-5; 8 nucleotides align to TRBD1. Trimming removed 6 bases from V and 0 bases from J; junction bases left unmatched: 4. This CDR3 comprises 14 residues. The germline V gene encodes CDR1 SQVTM and CDR2 ANQGSEA. The CDR3 loop reads CSVKQGGSNQPQHF. The DNA for the CDR3 is TGCAGCGTCAAACAGGGGGGTAGCAATCAGCCCCAGCATTTT.

This clone turned up a few times. The V gene is TRBV2, the J gene TRBJ1-5; D gene uncertain. CDR3 length: 13 residues. Germline V gene sequence: CDR1 SNHLY, CDR2 FYNNEI. Trimming removed 5 bases at V and 3 bases at J, with 8 bases between. CDR3 DNA: TGTGCCAGCAGTACGGAGATCAATCAGCCCCAGCATTTT. It yields the protein CASSTEINQPQHF.

The chain employs TRBV28 and TRBJ1-1, with TRBD1 identical over 9 bases. The germline gives CDR1 MDHEN, CDR2 SYDVKM. CDR3 size: 18 residues. V was clipped by 2 bases and J by 2 bases; unmatched bases: 12. In DNA form, the CDR3 reads TGTGCCAGCAGTTTAAAGGTTTTGGGACAGGGCAAAAACACTGAAGCTTTCTTT. This gives the protein CASSLKVLGQGKNTEAFF.